The 25 T cell receptor beta chains below all came from one sample that was sequenced in a study of PD-L1 blockade in urothelial cancer. Using immunoSEQ multiplex PCR, the repertoire was profiled, and TCRdb retains in-frame clones only, with some absent. The data contain roughly 29,000 clones, 80% of them singletons. The specimen was PBMCs, collected around atezolizumab (anti-PD-L1) treatment. Receptor source: a man over 45 with urothelial cancer.

The chain employs TRBV21-1 and TRBJ2-1; the tabulated D call, TRBD2, remains unverified against the DNA. TRBV21-1 is a known pseudogene. The CDR3 runs 13 residues. DNA for the CDR3: TGTGCCAGCAGCAAAGGGAGTTACAATGAGCAGTTCTTC. This codes for CASSKGSYNEQFF.

This chain uses TRBV5-4 with TRBJ1-1, with TRBD1 as a possible D gene (6 bases). The CDR3 loop spans 13 amino acids. The germline gives CDR1 SGHNT, CDR2 YYREEE (reference sequence). V was shortened by 0 bases and J by 7 bases, with 10 bases between the two germline ends. CDR3 bases: TGTGCCAGCAGCTTGGGGGGGGGCAATGAAGCTTTCTTT. Protein product: CASSLGGGNEAFF.

V and J are TRBV5-1 and TRBJ1-4, with 9 bases fitting TRBD1. This CDR3 is 14 amino acids long. Germline V gene sequence: CDR1 SGHRS, CDR2 YFSETQ. V was clipped by 4 bases and J by 8 bases; unmatched bases: 6. CDR3 coding DNA: TGCGCCAGCAGCGGGAGACAGGGGGGAGAAAAACTGTTTTTT. Encoded protein: CASSGRQGGEKLFF.

This chain joins TRBV2 and TRBJ2-1, with TRBD2 matching over 10 bases. The J segment lost 3 bases and the V segment lost 7 bases, leaving 9 bases of the junction unmatched. In germline, CDR1 is SNHLY, CDR2 FYNNEI. CDR3 length: 16 residues. CDR3 coding DNA: TGTGCCAGCACTCGAAGGACTAGCGGATACTACAATGAGCAGTTCTTC. Encoded protein: CASTRRTSGYYNEQFF.

This clone came up once. This rearrangement joins TRBV5-1 to TRBJ1-2; maybe TRBD1 (6 bases). Germline CDR1 reads SGHRS; CDR2 reads YFSETQ. With 3 bases removed from V and 5 bases from J, the gap between germline ends came to 17 bases. The CDR3 loop spans 15 amino acids. The CDR3 nucleotides are TGCGCCAGCAGCTCGGGGGGGCAGGCGGTATATGGCTACACCTTC. It translates to CASSSGGQAVYGYTF.

The gene calls are TRBV11-1 and TRBJ2-2; D may be TRBD1 (5 bases). Germline V gene sequence: CDR1 SGHAT, CDR2 FQDESV (reference sequence). The CDR3 is made up of 15 amino acids. V was trimmed by 5 bases and J by 2 bases, leaving 12 bases between them. The CDR3 DNA reads as TGTGCCAGCAGCGGCCGGACATTAAACACCGGGGAGCTGTTTTTT. Translated, it gives CASSGRTLNTGELFF.

The rearrangement links TRBV7-9 to TRBJ2-1; 8 nucleotides match TRBD2. Per the germline V gene, CDR1 is SEHNR and CDR2 is FQNEAQ (reference sequence). The length of the CDR3 is 16 residues. V was clipped by 4 bases and J by 7 bases; unmatched bases: 12. CDR3 in amino acids: CASSSAGTREVNEQFF. The CDR3 DNA is TGTGCCAGCAGCTCAGCCGGGACTAGAGAAGTTAATGAGCAGTTCTTC.

This clone was observed once. V and J are TRBV7-9 and TRBJ2-3; tentatively, D is TRBD2 (6 bases). Per germline, CDR1 SEHNR and CDR2 FQNEAQ (reference sequence). The CDR3 consists of 17 residues. Trimming removed 5 bases at V and 6 bases at J, with 24 bases between. The CDR3 nucleotides are TGTGCCAGCAGCCCCGGCTCGCGCGGAGGGCTGGGTGATACGCAGTATTTT. Residues: CASSPGSRGGLGDTQYF.

This chain links TRBV19 with TRBJ2-2; TRBD1 is a possible D gene (6 bases). CDR3 size: 14 residues. V was pared by 3 bases and J by 5 bases, with 10 bases between. Germline values: CDR1 LNHDA, CDR2 SQIVND (reference sequence). Written as DNA, the CDR3 is TGTGCCAGTAGTATTTTAGGGGGTACCGGGGAGCTGTTTTTT. Protein sequence: CASSILGGTGELFF.

This chain connects TRBV6-1 to TRBJ1-1, with D perhaps matching TRBD1 (6 bases). Germline V lookup: CDR1 MNHNS, CDR2 SASEGT. This CDR3 region has 11 residues. V lost 6 bases, J lost 10 bases, and 12 bases lay in between. The chain's CDR3 is CASRRGRVAFF. DNA of the CDR3: TGTGCCAGCAGGAGGGGGAGGGTAGCTTTCTTT.

This clone occurred once. V is TRBV9 and J is TRBJ2-5, with 7 nucleotides matching TRBD1. CDR1 is SGDLS, CDR2 YYNGEE, per germline. The CDR3 is 15 amino acids. V dropped 1 base and J dropped 1; count of bases not matched to a gene: 4. CDR3 region: CASSVQRGRQETQYF. Written as DNA, the CDR3 is TGTGCCAGCAGCGTACAGAGGGGGCGCCAAGAGACCCAGTACTTC. The complete variable domain, with remaining parts taken from reference TRBV9 and TRBJ2-5, reads DSGVTQTPKHLITATGQRVTLRCSPRSGDLSVYWYQQSLDQGLQFLIQYYNGEERAKGNILERFSAQQFPDLHSELNLSSLELGDSALYFCASSVQRGRQETQYFGPGTRLLVL.

This clone was observed a single time. This chain joins TRBV7-6 and TRBJ2-1, with D possibly matching TRBD2 (7 bases). Germline V gene data show CDR1 as SGHVS and CDR2 as FNYEAQ. This CDR3 is built from 13 residues. Between the trimmed V and J ends, which lost 6 bases and 6 bases, there was a span of 12 bases. The CDR3 region has the DNA TGTGCCAGCAGGGGGGGGGCGAGCAATGAGCAGTTCTTC. The encoded protein is CASRGGASNEQFF.

This rearrangement joins TRBV19 to TRBJ1-5, with 7 nucleotides matching TRBD1. Trimming cost V 9 bases and J 3 bases; bases outside gene matches: 11. The CDR3 loop spans 15 amino acids. Germline CDR1 reads LNHDA; CDR2 reads SQIVND (reference sequence). CDR3 amino acids: CASSWGQTYNQPQHF. CDR3 coding DNA: TGTGCCAGCAGTTGGGGACAGACATACAATCAGCCCCAGCATTTT. The variable domain in full, completed from reference TRBV19 and TRBJ1-5, reads DGGITQSPKYLFRKEGQNVTLSCEQNLNHDAMYWYRQDPGQGLRLIYYSQIVNDFQKGDIAEGYSVSREKKESFPLTVTSAQKNPTAFYLCASSWGQTYNQPQHFGDGTRLSIL.

As regards this clone: This CDR3 is also generated by other DNA sequences in the sample. V is TRBV15 and J is TRBJ1-1; no definite D call. Germline V CDR1 and CDR2: LNHNV, YYDKDF (reference sequence). The CDR3 has 14 residues. Trimming stripped 0 bases from V and 2 bases from J, with 7 bases between. CDR3 coding DNA: TGTGCCACCAGCAGAGATCGGGGAAACACTGAAGCTTTCTTT. It codes for CATSRDRGNTEAFF.

The chain couples TRBV6-6 to TRBJ2-2; D not certain. The CDR3 is made up of 13 amino acids. CDR1 is MNHNY and CDR2 is SVGAGI in the germline V gene (reference sequence). V was cut by 6 bases and J by 5 bases, with 10 bases left in between. The CDR3 spells CASSSTRTGELFF. CDR3 bases: TGTGCCAGCAGCAGTACCAGGACCGGGGAGCTGTTTTTT.

V gene TRBV25-1 combines with J gene TRBJ2-3; D not certain. Germline CDR1 is MGHDK and CDR2 is SYGVNS. V was trimmed by 2 bases and J by 5 bases, leaving 5 bases between them. The CDR3 covers 12 residues. This CDR3 reads CASSERLDTQYF. CDR3 sequence (DNA): TGTGCCAGCAGTGAACGACTAGATACGCAGTATTTT. The whole variable domain, filled in from reference TRBV25-1 and TRBJ2-3, reads EADIYQTPRYLVIGTGKKITLECSQTMGHDKMYWYQQDPGMELHLIHYSYGVNSTEKGDLSSESTVSRIRTEHFPLTLESARPSHTSQYLCASSERLDTQYFGPGTRLTVL.

The chain links TRBV6-5 to TRBJ1-2; TRBD1 aligns across 12 bases. Trimming removed 10 bases from V and 3 bases from J; junction bases left unmatched: 6. The CDR3 runs to 14 residues. The germline V gene has CDR1 MNHEY and CDR2 SVGAGI. The CDR3 DNA reads as TGTGCCAAGAAGGGGACAGGGGGCCACTATGGCTACACCTTC. It is translated as CAKKGTGGHYGYTF.

The J gene is TRBJ1-2, the V gene TRBV5-1, with a weak D call TRBD1 (6 bases). Deletions cut 4 bases from V and 8 bases from J, with 18 bases between. Germline-derived CDR1 and CDR2 are SGHRS and YFSETQ. The CDR3 has 14 amino acids. CDR3 nucleotides: TGCGCCAGCAGCCCCCCCCAGGGGATGGAAGGCTACACCTTC. Residues: CASSPPQGMEGYTF.

The chain joins TRBV19 to TRBJ1-2; D is ambiguous. The germline gives CDR1 LNHDA, CDR2 SQIVND (reference sequence). This CDR3 has 14 residues. The V end was cut by 4 bases, the J end by 0 bases, with 9 bases between. CDR3 region: CASSRAASNYGYTF. CDR3 bases: TGTGCCAGTAGTAGGGCAGCATCTAACTATGGCTACACCTTC.

The rearrangement uses TRBV6-6 and TRBJ2-2, with D unclear. Germline V lookup: CDR1 MNHNY, CDR2 SVGAGI (reference sequence). The V gene lost 2 bases and the J gene lost 5 bases, with 6 bases spanning the gap. This CDR3 contains 13 residues. CDR3 region: CASSYTGTGELFF. The CDR3 DNA reads TGTGCCAGCAGTTACACCGGGACCGGGGAGCTGTTTTTT.

The chain has TRBV2 and TRBJ2-2; a possible D gene is TRBD2 (6 bases). This CDR3 comprises 16 residues. CDR1 SNHLY and CDR2 FYNNEI come from the germline V gene. V lost 0 bases and J 1 base, leaving 9 bases between the germline ends. The CDR3 region has the DNA TGTGCCAGCAGTGAAGCTCTAGCGCTGAACACCGGGGAGCTGTTTTTT. Protein sequence: CASSEALALNTGELFF.

CDR3 sequence reads: CASSVPGAFF. In nucleotides, the CDR3 is TGTGCCAGCAGCGTTCCGGGGGCTTTCTTT. The gene calls are TRBV21-1 and TRBJ1-1. TRBV21-1 is noted as a pseudogene. The CDR3 is 10 amino acids.

The chain is built from TRBV28 and TRBJ2-5, with D perhaps matching TRBD2 (6 bases). This CDR3 region has 13 residues. V dropped 3 bases and J dropped 5 bases, with 10 bases sitting between them. CDR1 and CDR2 from the germline V gene are MDHEN and SYDVKM. CDR3 loop: CASSFGGRETQYF. CDR3 nucleotide sequence: TGTGCCAGCAGTTTTGGGGGGAGGGAGACCCAGTACTTC.

The J gene is TRBJ2-1, the V gene TRBV5-1; the D gene is possibly TRBD2 (5 bases). Germline CDR1 and CDR2: SGHRS and YFSETQ. The V end was cut by 7 bases, the J end by 12 bases, with 20 bases between. The CDR3 has 13 amino acids. CDR3 bases: TGCGCCAGCGAGGGTCTTTCTCAACCGGGGCAGTTCTTC. This translates into CASEGLSQPGQFF.

The V gene is TRBV7-8, the J gene TRBJ1-5; D unresolved. This CDR3 is built from 13 residues. V was pared by 6 bases and J by 2 bases, with 8 bases between. Germline CDR1 and CDR2: SGHVS and FQNEAQ. CDR3: CASRPTGNQPQHF. The CDR3 DNA sequence: TGTGCCAGCAGGCCAACGGGCAATCAGCCCCAGCATTTT. Using reference TRBV7-8 and TRBJ1-5 for the parts outside the CDR3, the full variable domain is GAGVSQSPRYKVAKRGQDVALRCDPISGHVSLFWYQQALGQGPEFLTYFQNEAQLDKSGLPSDRFFAERPEGSVSTLKIQRTQQEDSAVYLCASRPTGNQPQHFGDGTRLSIL.